The subject of this entry is one T cell receptor (beta chain). Antigen unknown. This entry is derived from a study of T-cell reconstitution after alpha-beta-depleted transplantation in children. General study results and limits: Hyperexpanded clones declined; after one year, newly produced T cells mostly supplied diversity. Surviving recipient T cells and thymic progenitors produced the high day-60 TCRbeta diversity seen in some patients.

V lost 3 bases, J lost 7 bases, and 15 bases lay in between. The CDR3 has 14 amino acids. Germline assignment: CDR1 LGHDT and CDR2 YNNKEL (reference sequence). Preparing the TCRbeta library involved the use of unique molecular identifiers. TCRdb used MiXCR to reprocess the PCR reads, holding one entry per CDR3 protein. The table records about 980,000 distinct CDR3 sequences, about 29% of them present only once. The chain employs TRBV3-1 and TRBJ2-5; D is uncertain. The receptor comes from a boy under two years old who had a stem cell transplant for SCID, so the T cells may come from the graft donor. The starting material was PBMCs, mostly from graft donor cells, obtained 360 days after TCRalphabeta/CD19-depleted stem cell transplant. Written as DNA, the CDR3 is TGTGCCAGCAGCCACCGTGGCGGCTCGACGACCCAGTACTTC. Translation: CASSHRGGSTTQYF.